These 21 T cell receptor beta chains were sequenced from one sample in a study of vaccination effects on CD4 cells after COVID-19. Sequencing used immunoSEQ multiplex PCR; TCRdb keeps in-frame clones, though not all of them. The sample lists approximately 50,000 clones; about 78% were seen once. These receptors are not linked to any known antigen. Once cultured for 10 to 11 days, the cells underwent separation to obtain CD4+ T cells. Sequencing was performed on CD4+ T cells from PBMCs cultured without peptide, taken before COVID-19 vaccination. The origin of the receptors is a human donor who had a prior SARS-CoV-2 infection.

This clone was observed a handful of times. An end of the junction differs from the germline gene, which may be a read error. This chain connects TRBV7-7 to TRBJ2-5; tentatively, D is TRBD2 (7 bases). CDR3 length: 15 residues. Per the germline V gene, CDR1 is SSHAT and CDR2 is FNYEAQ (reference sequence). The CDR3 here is CASSRRGGFTETQYF. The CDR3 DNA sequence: TGTGCTAGCAGCCGAAGGGGGGGGTTCACGGAGACCCAGTACTTC.

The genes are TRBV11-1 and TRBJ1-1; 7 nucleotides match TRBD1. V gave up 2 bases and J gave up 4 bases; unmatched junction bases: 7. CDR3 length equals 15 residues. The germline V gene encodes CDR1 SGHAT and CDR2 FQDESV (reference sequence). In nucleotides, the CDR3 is TGTGCCAGCAGCTTAATAGCCAGGGGGAGCACTGAAGCTTTCTTT. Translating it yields CASSLIARGSTEAFF.

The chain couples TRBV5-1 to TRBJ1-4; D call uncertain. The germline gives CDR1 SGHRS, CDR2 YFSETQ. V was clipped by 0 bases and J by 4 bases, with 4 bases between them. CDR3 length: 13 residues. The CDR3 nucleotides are TGCGCCAGCAGCTTGGCCGTTAATGAAAAACTGTTTTTT. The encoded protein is CASSLAVNEKLFF.

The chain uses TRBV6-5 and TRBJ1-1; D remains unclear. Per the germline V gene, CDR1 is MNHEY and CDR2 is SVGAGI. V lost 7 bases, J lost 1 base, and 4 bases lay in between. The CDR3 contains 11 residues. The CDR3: CASTKNTEAFF. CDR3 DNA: TGTGCCAGCACGAAGAACACTGAAGCTTTCTTT.

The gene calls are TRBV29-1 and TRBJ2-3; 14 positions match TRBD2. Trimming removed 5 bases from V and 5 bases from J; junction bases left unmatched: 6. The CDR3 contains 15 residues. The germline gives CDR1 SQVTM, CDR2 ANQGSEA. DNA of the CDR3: TGCAGCGTTTCAGAGGGACTAGCGGGAGTAGATACGCAGTATTTT. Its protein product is CSVSEGLAGVDTQYF.

The CDR3 nucleotides are TGCAGCGCTGCCCCCGGGACAGGGGGCGCGGGCTACACCTTC. Translated: CSAAPGTGGAGYTF. The rearrangement uses TRBV29-1 and TRBJ1-2; 12 bases match TRBD1. This CDR3 has 14 amino acids. From germline, CDR1 is SQVTM and CDR2 ANQGSEA. V lost 7 bases and J lost 8; bases outside the gene matches: 11.

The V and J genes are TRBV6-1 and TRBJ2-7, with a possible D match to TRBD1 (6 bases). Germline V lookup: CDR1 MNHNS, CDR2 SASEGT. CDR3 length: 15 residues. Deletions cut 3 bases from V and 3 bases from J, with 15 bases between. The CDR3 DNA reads TGTGCCAGCAGTGACGGGACAAGGTGGGTCTACGAGCAGTACTTC. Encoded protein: CASSDGTRWVYEQYF.

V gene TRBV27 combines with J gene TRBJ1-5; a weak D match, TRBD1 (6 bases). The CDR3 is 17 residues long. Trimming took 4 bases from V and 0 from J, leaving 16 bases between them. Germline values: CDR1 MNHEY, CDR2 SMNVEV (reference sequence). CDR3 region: CASSSVTGLNSNQPQHF. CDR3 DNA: TGTGCCAGCAGTTCAGTAACAGGGCTGAATAGCAATCAGCCCCAGCATTTT.

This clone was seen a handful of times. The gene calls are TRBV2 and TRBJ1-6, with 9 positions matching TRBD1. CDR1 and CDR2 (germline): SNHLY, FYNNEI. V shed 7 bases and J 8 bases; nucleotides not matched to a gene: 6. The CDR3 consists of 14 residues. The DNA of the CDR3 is TGTGCCAGCACTGGACAGGGGTCGGATTCACCCCTCCACTTT. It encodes CASTGQGSDSPLHF.

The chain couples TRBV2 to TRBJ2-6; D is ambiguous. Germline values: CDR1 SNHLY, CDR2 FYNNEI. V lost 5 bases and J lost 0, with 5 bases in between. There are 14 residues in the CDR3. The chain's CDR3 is CASSLISGANVLTF. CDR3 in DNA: TGTGCCAGCAGTTTAATCTCTGGGGCCAACGTCCTGACTTTC.

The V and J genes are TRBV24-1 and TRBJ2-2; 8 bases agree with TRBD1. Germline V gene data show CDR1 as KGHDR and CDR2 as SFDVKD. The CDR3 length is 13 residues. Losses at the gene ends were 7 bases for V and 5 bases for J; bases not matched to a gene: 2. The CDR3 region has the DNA TGTGCCACCAGACGGGACAGGACCGGGGAGCTGTTTTTT. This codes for CATRRDRTGELFF.

CDR3 bases: TGTGCCAGCAGCCTACAGACCTATGGCTACACCTTC. This encodes CASSLQTYGYTF. The V call is TRBV6-2 or TRBV6-3, the J call TRBJ1-2; D is ambiguous. This CDR3 is built from 12 residues. Germline V gene lookup returns CDR1 MNHEY and CDR2 SVGEGT. Trimming cost V 6 bases and J 4 bases, with 9 bases left between them.

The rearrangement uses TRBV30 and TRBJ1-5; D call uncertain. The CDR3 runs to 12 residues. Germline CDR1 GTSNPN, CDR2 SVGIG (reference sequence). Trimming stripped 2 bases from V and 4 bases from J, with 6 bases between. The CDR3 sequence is CAWSKQNQPQHF. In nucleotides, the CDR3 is TGTGCCTGGAGTAAACAAAATCAGCCCCAGCATTTT.

The DNA of the CDR3 is TGTGCCAGCAGCTTAGTTGCCCCCGGAGGTAGTACGCAGTATTTT. It yields the protein CASSLVAPGGSTQYF. The chain couples TRBV11-3 to TRBJ2-3, with D possibly being TRBD2 (5 bases). Trimming removed 1 base from V and 8 bases from J, with 16 bases in between. Germline CDR1 is SGHNT and CDR2 is YENEEA. CDR3 length: 15 residues.

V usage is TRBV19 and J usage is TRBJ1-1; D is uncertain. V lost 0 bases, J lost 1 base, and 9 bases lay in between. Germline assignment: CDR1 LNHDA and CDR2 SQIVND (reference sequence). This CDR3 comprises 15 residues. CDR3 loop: CASSIDRFGNTEAFF. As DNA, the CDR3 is TGTGCCAGTAGTATAGATCGTTTCGGGAACACTGAAGCTTTCTTT.

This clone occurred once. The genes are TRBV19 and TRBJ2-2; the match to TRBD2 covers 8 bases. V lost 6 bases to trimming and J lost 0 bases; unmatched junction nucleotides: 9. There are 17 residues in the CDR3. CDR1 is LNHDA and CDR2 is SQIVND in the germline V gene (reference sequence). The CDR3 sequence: CASRGLAGISNTGELFF. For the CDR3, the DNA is TGTGCCAGTAGAGGTCTAGCGGGCATATCGAACACCGGGGAGCTGTTTTTT.

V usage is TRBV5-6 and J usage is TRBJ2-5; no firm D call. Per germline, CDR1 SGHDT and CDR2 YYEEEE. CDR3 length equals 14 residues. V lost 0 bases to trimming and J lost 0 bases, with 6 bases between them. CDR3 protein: CASSLGLDQETQYF. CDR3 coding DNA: TGTGCCAGCAGCTTGGGACTCGACCAAGAGACCCAGTACTTC.

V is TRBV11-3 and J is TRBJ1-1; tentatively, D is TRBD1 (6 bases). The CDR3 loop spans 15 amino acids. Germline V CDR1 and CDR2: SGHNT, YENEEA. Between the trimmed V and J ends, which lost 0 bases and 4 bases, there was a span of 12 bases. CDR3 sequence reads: CASSLDPGRGTEAFF. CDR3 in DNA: TGTGCCAGCAGCTTAGACCCGGGCAGGGGCACTGAAGCTTTCTTT.

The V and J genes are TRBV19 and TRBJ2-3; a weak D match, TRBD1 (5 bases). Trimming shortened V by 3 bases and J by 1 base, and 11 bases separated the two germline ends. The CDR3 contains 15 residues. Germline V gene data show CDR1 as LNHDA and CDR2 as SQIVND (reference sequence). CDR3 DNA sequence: TGTGCCAGTAGTATGGGGCAGAGACGCACAGATACGCAGTATTTT. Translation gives CASSMGQRRTDTQYF. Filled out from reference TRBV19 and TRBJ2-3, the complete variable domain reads DGGITQSPKYLFRKEGQNVTLSCEQNLNHDAMYWYRQDPGQGLRLIYYSQIVNDFQKGDIAEGYSVSREKKESFPLTVTSAQKNPTAFYLCASSMGQRRTDTQYFGPGTRLTVL.

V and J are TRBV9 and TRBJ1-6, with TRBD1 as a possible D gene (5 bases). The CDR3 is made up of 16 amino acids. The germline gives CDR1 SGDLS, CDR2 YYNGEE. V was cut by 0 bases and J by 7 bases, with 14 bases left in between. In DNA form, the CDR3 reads TGTGCCAGCAGCGTAGACGCTGGGGCAAAAAATTCACCCCTCCACTTT. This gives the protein CASSVDAGAKNSPLHF.

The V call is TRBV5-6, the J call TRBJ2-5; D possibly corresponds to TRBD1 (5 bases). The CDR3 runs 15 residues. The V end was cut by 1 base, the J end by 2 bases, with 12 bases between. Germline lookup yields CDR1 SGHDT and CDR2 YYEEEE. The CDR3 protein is CASSLKQVFQETQYF. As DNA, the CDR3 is TGTGCCAGCAGCTTGAAACAGGTCTTTCAAGAGACCCAGTACTTC. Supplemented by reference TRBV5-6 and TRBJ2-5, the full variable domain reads DAGVTQSPTHLIKTRGQQVTLRCSPKSGHDTVSWYQQALGQGPQFIFQYYEEEERQRGNFPDRFSGHQFPNYSSELNVNALLLGDSALYLCASSLKQVFQETQYFGPGTRLLVL.